This TCR beta chain was identified in a study of blood T cell repertoires in COVID-19. Per germline, CDR1 MNHEY and CDR2 SVGAGI. Trimming removed 8 bases from V and 6 bases from J, with 17 bases in between. This CDR3 region has 13 residues. Produced via immunoSEQ multiplex PCR; TCRdb's table is partial and in-frame only. The table includes about 52,000 clones, roughly four fifths detected once. The sample comprised peripheral blood. This receptor was taken from a woman of 80 years or more with COVID-19, enrolled during active disease. The chain recombines TRBV6-5 with TRBJ2-7, with D tentatively TRBD2 (6 bases). The CDR3 here is CASGGRQVPEQYF. The CDR3 DNA reads as TGTGCCAGCGGGGGGAGGCAGGTCCCCGAGCAGTACTTC.